These 15 T cell receptor beta chains were all obtained from the same sample, sequenced in a study of technical replicates of blood from a few donors. Measured with immunoSEQ multiplex PCR; TCRdb has only the in-frame clones, and not every one. The table has 84,000 or so clones, about 97% seen once. The sample comprised T cells isolated from PBMCs. The receptors shown here come from a human donor in good health.

This clone has a single count. The V call is TRBV27, the J call TRBJ1-1; D remains unclear. Germline loops: CDR1 MNHEY, CDR2 SMNVEV (reference sequence). This CDR3 region has 15 residues. The V end was cut by 8 bases, the J end by 0 bases, with 16 bases between. CDR3 region: CASSRGLHMNTEAFF. The CDR3 DNA reads as TGTGCCAGCTCCAGAGGCCTCCACATGAACACTGAAGCTTTCTTT.

V is TRBV11-2 and J is TRBJ2-3; D might be TRBD1 (5 bases). The V and J ends lost 7 bases and 3 bases respectively, with 14 bases between them. This CDR3 is 14 amino acids long. Germline CDR1 is SGHAT and CDR2 is FQNNGV. The CDR3 nucleotides read TGTGCCAGCACTCTGGGCAGGGTTACAGATACGCAGTATTTT. Translating gives CASTLGRVTDTQYF.

The genes are TRBV10-1 and TRBJ2-1, with D maybe TRBD2 (5 bases). There are 14 residues in the CDR3. CDR1 is WNHNN and CDR2 is SYGVQD in the germline V gene (reference sequence). V dropped 5 bases and J dropped 8 bases, with 16 bases sitting between them. The CDR3 bases are TGCGCCAGCAGTAGAGCAGGACTTCTGGATGAGCAGTTCTTC. Translating gives CASSRAGLLDEQFF.

The chain recombines TRBV6-1 with TRBJ2-3, with 8 bases lining up with TRBD1. The CDR3 runs 12 residues. V was pared by 8 bases and J by 4 bases, with 2 bases of the junction left unmatched. Germline V lookup: CDR1 MNHNS, CDR2 SASEGT. Here the CDR3 reads CASETGADTQYF. As DNA, the CDR3 is TGTGCCAGCGAGACAGGGGCAGATACGCAGTATTTT.

In its sample, this clone was seen a few times. This chain uses TRBV6-6 with TRBJ1-5, with TRBD1 matching over 7 bases. This CDR3 is 14 amino acids long. CDR1 MNHNY and CDR2 SVGAGI come from the germline V gene (reference sequence). The V gene end was trimmed by 6 bases and the J gene end by 3 bases; junction bases not matched to a gene: 5. The CDR3 region has the DNA TGTGCCAGCAGATCGGGACAGACCAATCAGCCCCAGCATTTT. As protein: CASRSGQTNQPQHF.

V is TRBV30 and J is TRBJ1-2, with unresolved D. V lost 2 bases and J 7 bases, leaving 14 bases between the germline ends. The CDR3 totals 13 residues. From germline, CDR1 is GTSNPN and CDR2 SVGIG (reference sequence). The DNA of the CDR3 is TGTGCCTGGAGTATTCTCTTGGGGAGTGGCTACACCTTC. This encodes CAWSILLGSGYTF.

The J gene is TRBJ2-1, the V gene TRBV12-5; 11 bases are shared with TRBD2. Per the germline V gene, CDR1 is LGHNT and CDR2 is FRNRAP. Trimming removed 2 bases from V and 10 bases from J; junction bases left unmatched: 10. The CDR3 is 16 amino acids. CDR3 nucleotide sequence: TGTGCTAGTGGTTTGCTTCTAGCGGGGGGACCGAAGGAGCAGTTCTTC. Protein sequence: CASGLLLAGGPKEQFF.

This chain links TRBV5-4 with TRBJ2-1, with TRBD1 identical over 7 bases. Germline trimming cut 4 bases from V and 5 bases from J; bases unmatched to any gene: 9. Germline assignment: CDR1 SGHNT and CDR2 YYREEE (reference sequence). This CDR3 has 15 amino acids. CDR3 residues: CASSIRLDRNNEQFF. Written as DNA, the CDR3 is TGTGCCAGCAGCATACGACTGGACAGGAACAATGAGCAGTTCTTC.

The rearrangement uses TRBV12-5 and TRBJ2-2; TRBD2 aligns across 9 bases. The CDR3 is 16 residues long. After removal of 5 bases from V and 1 base from J, the junction contained 5 bases not matched to a gene. Germline V CDR1 and CDR2: LGHNT, FRNRAP. CDR3 region: CASGARLAENTGELFF. In DNA form, the CDR3 reads TGTGCTAGTGGTGCGAGACTAGCGGAGAACACCGGGGAGCTGTTTTTT.

The chain is built from TRBV7-3 and TRBJ2-5, with D possibly matching TRBD2 (6 bases). V shed 5 bases and J shed 5 bases, with 21 bases lying between them. Germline V gene data show CDR1 as SGHTA and CDR2 as FQGTGA. This CDR3 comprises 16 residues. The CDR3 spells CASSPTGSGPGETQYF. In nucleotides, the CDR3 is TGTGCCAGCAGCCCAACAGGTAGCGGTCCTGGGGAGACCCAGTACTTC.

This rearrangement joins TRBV11-3 to TRBJ2-1, with TRBD2 matching over 8 bases. CDR1 and CDR2 from the germline V gene are SGHNT and YENEEA. The trim removed 6 bases at V and 8 bases at J, leaving 12 bases unmatched. The CDR3 spans 15 residues. CDR3 sequence (DNA): TGTGCCAGCAGGGAAAGTAGCGGGGAGGGACATGAGCAGTTCTTC. This codes for CASRESSGEGHEQFF.

V and J are TRBV27 and TRBJ2-7, with TRBD2 matching 11 bases. J lost 4 bases, V lost 6 bases, and 26 bases had no gene match. The CDR3 is 21 residues long. Looked up from germline, CDR1 is MNHEY and CDR2 is SMNVEV (reference sequence). CDR3: CASSSFKVLAGGEVGTYEQYF. In DNA form, the CDR3 reads TGTGCCAGCAGCTCTTTTAAAGTGTTAGCGGGAGGGGAGGTCGGCACGTACGAGCAGTACTTC.

This chain uses TRBV7-9 with TRBJ2-1; 7 nucleotides align to TRBD1. Unmatched junction bases numbered 5, after V lost 1 base and J lost 2 bases. Per germline, CDR1 SEHNR and CDR2 FQNEAQ (reference sequence). There are 16 residues in the CDR3. CDR3 bases: TGTGCCAGCAGCTTAGTAGCGACAGGGACCTACAATGAGCAGTTCTTC. Its translation is CASSLVATGTYNEQFF. Looking up the rest from reference TRBV7-9 and TRBJ2-1 gives the full variable domain: DTGVSQNPRHKITKRGQNVTFRCDPISEHNRLYWYRQTLGQGPEFLTYFQNEAQLEKSRLLSDRFSAERPKGSFSTLEIQRTEQGDSAMYLCASSLVATGTYNEQFFGPGTRLTVL.

The chain is built from TRBV2 and TRBJ2-5; possibly TRBD2 for D (5 bases). The CDR3 loop spans 14 amino acids. Trimming removed 8 bases from V and 3 bases from J, with 16 bases in between. The germline V gene has CDR1 SNHLY and CDR2 FYNNEI. The CDR3 region has the DNA TGTGCCAGCCAGAGGGCCTACCAGAAAGAGACCCAGTACTTC. Translated, it gives CASQRAYQKETQYF.

This clone was detected only a few times. This chain uses TRBV4-1 with TRBJ2-1; the D gene is possibly TRBD1 (6 bases). In germline, CDR1 is MGHRA, CDR2 YSYEKL. V dropped 4 bases and J dropped 2 bases, with 15 bases sitting between them. This CDR3 comprises 16 residues. DNA of the CDR3: TGCGCCAGCAGCCCCCACGCAGGGGCCCCCTACAATGAGCAGTTCTTC. As protein: CASSPHAGAPYNEQFF.